The T cell receptor beta chain described here comes from a study of cytomegalovirus exposure and HLA in healthy donors (dated by TCRdb to the late 2010s). As for the study more broadly: An earlier analysis of more than 550 of the donors reported approximately 260 Gb of sequence data and 117 million unique TCR beta sequences obtained from about 170 million T cells. In an earlier analysis of a few hundred of the donors, high-throughput TCR beta sequencing was used to judge whether each TCR beta V gene segment behaved as functional or pseudogenic. Of the roughly 410 genotyped donors, 81% were placed in the genetic ancestry cluster associated with self-reported Caucasian donors. A separate validation cohort of over a hundred different subjects was used in addition to the approximately 700-subject first cohort. Typing coverage varied by locus: roughly 629-640 donors for A, B, C, DRB1 and DQB1; roughly 520 for DQA1; around 610 for DPA1; approximately 490 for DPB1. Among about 360 genotyped donors of the cohort, an average of approximately 240,000 unique TCR beta nucleotide sequences were sequenced per donor, around 20% of them non-productive. A later analysis re-analyzed previously published TCR beta repertoires from about 600 donors and added high-resolution HLA genotyping to study TCR occurrence patterns. High-throughput TCR immunosequencing, statistical association of individual TCRs with disease status, and machine learning were combined to predict cytomegalovirus infection status. Alongside the repertoire data, information on donor age, sex, ethnicity and CMV serostatus was compiled. HLA typing covered class I and class II loci at four-digit resolution. Rather than using new phenotypic data, the later analysis identified candidate immune exposures from TCR beta sequences and from how often those sequences occurred across donors. The study aimed to test whether signatures of past pathogen exposure could be identified by cataloging public T cell receptors. All discovery cohort repertoires had been generated using a single sequencing platform. The study used immunosequencing to profile the T cell repertoires of hundreds of subjects and linked those repertoires to cytomegalovirus serostatus. Because of strong linkage in the cohort, roughly five DR-DQ haplotypes were treated as single units for association and clustering. Roughly 300 gigabases of sequencing data and 70 million to 95 million unique TCR sequences made up an early release that covered approximately 650 HLA-typed donors. In a later genetic analysis, genome-wide SNP genotypes for about three fifths of the roughly 670 donors were used, and that subset was treated as a discovery cohort.

To note about this clone: The target of this receptor is not known. Nothing much larger sits one base from this clone, and base qualities are not available.

Library preparation was by the immunoSEQ multiplex PCR assay. A mixture of 60 forward primers for TCR Vbeta segments and 13 reverse primers for TCR Jbeta segments was used in the multiplex PCR. The CDR3 region of rearranged TCR beta genes was amplified from genomic DNA by a multiplex PCR assay. The amplified TCR beta libraries were sequenced on the Illumina HiSeq System as 87-base-pair reads. Under the source paper's analysis protocol: Across the 600 to 700 repertoires, a later analysis counted approximately 75 million unique TCR beta chains, around 10 million of which were shared by at least two donors. A nearest-neighbor algorithm error-corrected the raw reads and collapsed the reads into unique sequences, merging closely related sequences to remove PCR and sequencing errors. To assign V, D and J gene segments, CDR3 sequences were aligned to IMGT reference sequences. For a sequence to be retained, at least a six-nucleotide match to both a V gene segment and a J gene segment was required. A rearrangement counted as productive if the CDR3 had no stop codons and remained in frame with V and J, and every other rearrangement counted as non-productive. CDR3 was defined by IMGT convention, running from the second conserved V-encoded cysteine to the conserved J-encoded phenylalanine. The earlier analysis of about 610 of the donors excluded sequences that lacked an unambiguous match to a single V gene segment. In an earlier analysis of 587 of the donors, V segments were called functional above 56.7% productive rearrangements and were called segregating when the between-donor standard deviation exceeded 5%. To diagnose cytomegalovirus status from the catalog of TCR beta chain sequences, a statistical classification framework was built. A later analysis assigned V and J genes by comparing TCR nucleotide sequences with IMGT/GENE-DB human TR gene sequences. Using the TCRdist pipeline, a later analysis assigned CDR3 sequences along with most-parsimonious VDJ recombination scenarios. In a later analysis, every TCR beta chain was defined by the combination of its CDR3 amino acid sequence and its V-gene family, and reads without a unique V-gene family were dropped. A later analysis removed 450 to 600 highly shared, low-generation-probability nucleotide sequences to deal with suspected cross-contamination and a sequencing artifact. In a later analysis, a clonal expansion index was calculated for each public chain from normalized within-repertoire ranks of inferred template counts. In a later analysis, generation probabilities were computed with a VDJ recombination model fitted to out-of-frame rearrangements, and the resulting probabilities were checked against IGoR. In a later analysis, hypergeometric tests were used to score TCR-TCR, TCR-HLA and TCR-CMV co-occurrence, with a repertoire-size bias correction applied to TCR pairs. In a later analysis, false discovery rates were estimated by permuting HLA or CMV assignments 20 times. In a later analysis, co-occurring TCRs were grouped using DBSCAN, with TCRdist sequence similarity added in when clustering inside HLA-allele-positive subsets. Repertoires with fewer than 30,000 or more than 120,000 public chains were left out of co-occurrence clustering, as were four to six repertoires with anomalous nucleotide sharing. What TCRdb holds here is the immuneACCESS table cut down to in-frame rearrangements. Part of the clones is not present; checked against another copy, under half of the missing clones reflect an unresolved V gene, and the others are unexplained. V and J calls and clone size are as listed in that table; D and trimming were resolved from the DNA. A total of roughly 160,000 clones appear in this sample, around 80% of them only once. Jointly, the top ten make up roughly 5% of the sample.

The cohort was made up of approximately 670 healthy bone marrow donors. At the time of sampling, all cohort members were nominally healthy, though unrecorded immune exposures were likely present. The donor tested CMV seronegative, placing the donor among the 350 or so seronegative members of the cohort. A peripheral blood sample was provided by each donor, and peripheral blood mononuclear cells were used for TCR beta sequencing. Genomic DNA extraction from the blood cell samples was performed with the Qiagen DNeasy Blood Extraction Kit. From cysteine to phenylalanine, the CDR3 is 15 amino acids long. The read is trimmed to its CDR3 DNA, 45 bases read in frame from base 1. From a lookup of the germline V gene, CDR1 and CDR2 are SGHDN and FVKESK. V sheds 0 bases and J sheds 4 bases, leaving 12 bases between their ends. Broader findings and caveats from the paper: Because HLA typing was missing for some donors at each locus, association tests included only the typed subset. Because counts were too low, under 20 rarely observed V segments, including chromosome 9 orphons, were left out of the earlier analysis of 587 of the donors. Linkage disequilibrium might explain the correlated functional status among segregating V segments, but an unknown experimental factor could not be excluded. Some IMGT-functional V segments, including TRBV6-2 and TRBV6-3, could not be told apart with the 87-base-pair reads, so those segments were excluded. In both the original and validation cohorts, the classifier was reported to diagnose cytomegalovirus status with high specificity and sensitivity. In vitro tests confirmed that a few of the cytomegalovirus-associated TCR beta chains recognize cytomegalovirus antigens. A further reported finding was that TCR beta sequences accurately predicted the HLA-A and HLA-B alleles for most subjects in the first cohort. Immune exposure information for the cohort was limited to CMV serostatus. The authors suggested that the approach could potentially be generalized to other disease states and immunological phenotypes. Most TCR sequences were observed very rarely across donors, whereas some public TCRs were present in many individuals. In the study, 150 to 200 TCR beta chains were listed as associated with cytomegalovirus. When HLA alleles, especially DR and DQ, strongly co-occurred, attributing TCR associations to individual alleles was difficult. In an earlier analysis of some 640 of the donors, most TCR beta V segments were observed in productive rearrangements about 90% or about 30% of the time, broadly matching IMGT annotations. A later analysis found that most CMV-associated TCR beta chains appeared HLA-restricted, with HLA associations seemingly driven largely by CMV exposure. A later genetic analysis reported fewer N-insertions in productive TCRs among donors in an Asian-associated ancestry cluster than the roughly 700-donor mean. Sequencing depth was assumed to be roughly uniform across donors in the presence/absence analyses, though that assumption may not hold. A later genetic analysis associated a missense DCLRE1C variant with V-gene and J-gene trimming of TCR beta chains, and an independent cohort replicated the association. A group of highly shared sequence variants was considered likely to be a technical artifact of the sequencing pipeline. Several of the top co-occurrence clusters appeared to be linked to parvovirus B19, influenza, CMV and Epstein-Barr virus, according to a later analysis. A later analysis found that HLA-associated TCR beta chains were more clonally expanded and had lower generation probabilities than equally common non-associated chains. In this cohort, only TCR beta chains were sequenced, and detectable features were limited by the absence of alpha or paired-chain data. Specific HLA alleles were associated with about 17,000 TCR beta sequences at a false discovery rate of 0.05 in a later analysis. According to a later analysis, TCR association rates differed among HLA loci, with DRB1 alleles showing the most associated TCRs and HLA-C alleles showing the fewest.

This sequence was found in a man aged 25-40 years in good health and CMV-seronegative. The sequence is built from TRBV14 and TRBJ1-2; the D gene is possibly TRBD1, with 6 bases matching. The sequenced sample was PBMCs. The CDR3 amino acid sequence is: CASSQDLVDSYGYTF. Here is the DNA: TGTGCCAGCAGCCAAGATCTGGTGGACAGCTATGGCTACACCTTC.